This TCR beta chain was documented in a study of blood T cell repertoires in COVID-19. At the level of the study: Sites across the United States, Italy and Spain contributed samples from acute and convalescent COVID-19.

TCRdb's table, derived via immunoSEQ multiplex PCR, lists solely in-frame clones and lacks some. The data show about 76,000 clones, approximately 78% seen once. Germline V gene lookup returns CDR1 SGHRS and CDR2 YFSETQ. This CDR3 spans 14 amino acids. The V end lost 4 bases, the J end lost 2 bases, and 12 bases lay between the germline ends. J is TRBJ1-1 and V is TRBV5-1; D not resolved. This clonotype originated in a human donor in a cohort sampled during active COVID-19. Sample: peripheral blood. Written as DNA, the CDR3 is TGCGCCAGCAGCCTGACTGGAAGTAACACTGAAGCTTTCTTT. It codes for CASSLTGSNTEAFF.